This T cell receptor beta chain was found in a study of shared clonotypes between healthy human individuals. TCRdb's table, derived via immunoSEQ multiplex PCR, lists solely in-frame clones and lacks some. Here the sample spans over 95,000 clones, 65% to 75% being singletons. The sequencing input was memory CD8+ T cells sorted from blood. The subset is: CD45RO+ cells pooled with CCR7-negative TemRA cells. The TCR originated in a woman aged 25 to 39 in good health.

The DNA for the CDR3 is TGTGCCAGCAGATTGAAAATGGGGGTTGAAAAACTGTTTTTT. This translates into CASRLKMGVEKLFF. V gene TRBV6-5 combines with J gene TRBJ1-4, with a tentative D call TRBD1 (5 bases). The germline V and J ends were trimmed by 6 bases and 7 bases, with 15 bases remaining between them. Germline CDR1 and CDR2: MNHEY and SVGAGI. The CDR3 runs 14 residues.